The rows below give T cell receptor beta chains drawn from one sample of a study of T cell responses to AZD1222 COVID-19 vaccine. Sequencing was performed with immunoSEQ multiplex PCR; in TCRdb, only in-frame clones are kept and a portion is missing. The sample lists 90,000 to 130,000 clones; 80% to 85% were seen once. Here the sequenced sample was peripheral blood, taken on day 0 of AZD1222 vaccination. The receptors shown here come from an adult in good health. Each CDR3 is given with its conserved first and last residue. A D gene is named only where the DNA matches it firmly. Part of the rows lack a size; the others show once, few, many or a class for expanded clones.

D gene	clone size	V gene	J gene	CDR3 DNA	CDR3 protein
TRBD1	few	TRBV7-2	TRBJ1-2	TGTGCCAGCAGCAACCCGACAGGGGCGGGTGGCTACACCTTC	CASSNPTGAGGYTF
NA	NA	TRBV27	TRBJ1-5	TGTGCCAGCAGTTTAGCAGGGTGGGAGCCCCAGCATTTT	CASSLAGWEPQHF
TRBD2	NA	TRBV6-5	TRBJ2-1	TGTGCCACGCGGGGGAGCTCCTACAATGAGCAGTTCTTC	CATRGSSYNEQFF
NA	NA	TRBV12-3/TRBV12-4	TRBJ1-3	TGTGCCAGCACCCAAACTGGAAACACCATATATTTT	CASTQTGNTIYF
TRBD1	NA	TRBV5-1	TRBJ1-6	TGCGCCAGCAGCTTGGGGACAGGGAATAATTCACCCCTCCACTTT	CASSLGTGNNSPLHF
NA	NA	TRBV2	TRBJ1-5	TGTGCCAGCAGTGAAGGGGGTCAGGGTGCTCAGCCCCAGCATTTT	CASSEGGQGAQPQHF
NA	NA	TRBV28	TRBJ2-7	TGTGCCAGCAGTTTATGGTCGTTCGAGCAGTACTTC	CASSLWSFEQYF
NA	few	TRBV6-5	TRBJ1-6	TGTGCCAGCAGTTACTCGGGGGGAGATTTTTCACCCCTCCACTTT	CASSYSGGDFSPLHF
NA	NA	TRBV18	TRBJ1-6	TGTGCCAGCTCGACTGCGAGGGGAGGGTCCTATAATTCACCCCTCCACTTT	CASSTARGGSYNSPLHF
NA	NA	TRBV11-2	TRBJ2-3	TGTGCCAGCAGCCTTTATGCGGCAGGGGGCACAGATACGCAGTATTTT	CASSLYAAGGTDTQYF
NA	NA	TRBV2	TRBJ2-7	TGTGCCAGTAAAGTCCGGGTCCCCGCGGGGGAGCAGTACTTC	CASKVRVPAGEQYF
NA	NA	TRBV18	TRBJ2-1	TGTGCCAGCTCACCACGGGAGAGCTCCTACAATGAGCAGTTCTTC	CASSPRESSYNEQFF
NA	NA	TRBV2	TRBJ1-4	TGTGCCAGCAGTCTGGGAGGGTCTAATGAAAAACTGTTTTTT	CASSLGGSNEKLFF
NA	NA	TRBV4-1	TRBJ1-2	TGCGCCAGCAGCCACCCCCGGGCAGGGGTCCGCGTGGACTATGGCTACACCTTC	CASSHPRAGVRVDYGYTF
NA	few	TRBV15	TRBJ2-7	TGTGCCACCAGCAGAGGTTACCCCGCCTACGAGCAGTACTTC	CATSRGYPAYEQYF
NA	NA	TRBV29-1	TRBJ1-5	TGCAGCGTCACCGGTAGGGATGGCAATCAGCCCCAGCATTTT	CSVTGRDGNQPQHF
TRBD1	once	TRBV7-8	TRBJ1-5	TGTGCCAGCAGCTCCCGGGACAGGGGTCGATCGAGCAATCAGCCCCAGCATTTT	CASSSRDRGRSSNQPQHF
NA	NA	TRBV14	TRBJ1-5	TGTGCCAGCAGCCAGGCGGGGACTAGCAATCAGCCCCAGCATTTT	CASSQAGTSNQPQHF
NA	NA	TRBV7-8	TRBJ1-5	TGTGCCAGCAGCTTGGCCAGTCGGCCCCAGCATTTT	CASSLASRPQHF
NA	once	TRBV7-3	TRBJ2-2	TGTGCCAGCAGCTTCATCGACACAAGGGGGACCGGGGAGCTGTTTTTT	CASSFIDTRGTGELFF
TRBD1	NA	TRBV10-3	TRBJ2-2	TGTTGGCCTCGGACAGGGAACACCGGGGAGCTGTTTTTT	CWPRTGNTGELFF
NA	NA	TRBV25-1	TRBJ1-1	TGTGCCAGCAGTGTGTACCCCCGCACTGAAGCTTTCTTT	CASSVYPRTEAFF
NA	NA	TRBV19	TRBJ2-1	TGTGCCAGTAGTATCGACAAGATTTCGGTGATCTTC	CASSIDKISVIF
NA	NA	TRBV20-1	TRBJ2-3	TGCAGTGCCTCGATCCTCAATACGCAGTATTTT	CSASILNTQYF